This is a list of T cell receptor beta chains from one sample in a study of shared clonotypes between healthy human individuals. Measured with immunoSEQ multiplex PCR; TCRdb has only the in-frame clones, and not every one. Of 2.3 million or so clones in the sample, over 90% were seen once. The sequenced sample consisted of naive CD4+ T cells from PBMCs. The receptors shown here come from a man between 18 and 29 years old in good health. Some clones in this sample may be carry-over from other donors' samples. CDR3s include the opening cysteine and the closing phenylalanine or tryptophan. The order of the fields is D gene, J gene, V gene, clone size, CDR3 protein, CDR3 DNA. The D gene is left open where the match is weak. Rows give clone size only sometimes, using once, few, many, or a class for an expanded clone.

>.|TRBJ1-1|TRBV18|.
CASSPTQNTEAFF
TGTGCCAGCTCACCCACACAGAACACTGAAGCTTTCTTT
>.|TRBJ2-7|TRBV7-8|.
CASSLTESIREQYF
TGTGCCAGCAGCTTGACAGAATCCATACGGGAGCAGTACTTC
>TRBD1|TRBJ1-2|TRBV5-4|.
CASRQDRNYGYTF
TGTGCCAGCAGACAGGACAGGAACTATGGCTACACCTTC
>TRBD1|TRBJ1-1|TRBV19|.
CASSTLRTGIDAAFF
TGTGCCAGTAGTACACTCAGGACAGGGATAGACGCGGCTTTCTTT
>.|TRBJ2-7|TRBV7-9|.
CASSLSPGPRTYEQYF
TGTGCCAGCAGCTTAAGTCCGGGCCCCCGGACCTACGAGCAGTACTTC
>.|TRBJ1-5|TRBV9|.
CASSVSPGPHQPQHF
TGTGCCAGCAGCGTAAGTCCAGGGCCTCATCAGCCCCAGCATTTT
>.|TRBJ2-5|TRBV7-3|once
CASSRLGGETQYF
TGTGCCAGCAGTCGACTTGGGGGGGAGACCCAGTACTTC
>.|TRBJ2-5|TRBV28|.
CASSGQYLQETQYF
TGTGCCAGCAGCGGACAGTACCTTCAAGAGACCCAGTACTTC
>TRBD1|TRBJ1-1|TRBV28|.
CASIQPPSGGGTEAFF
TGTGCCAGCATCCAACCCCCCTCAGGGGGAGGAACTGAAGCTTTCTTT
>.|TRBJ1-1|TRBV28|few
CASRLDRNTEAFF
TGTGCCAGCAGACTCGACAGAAACACTGAAGCTTTCTTT
>.|TRBJ2-1|TRBV28|.
CASSPTRVGTRSYNEQFF
TGTGCCAGCAGTCCAACCAGAGTAGGGACAAGGTCCTACAATGAGCAGTTCTTC
>.|TRBJ2-1|TRBV11-3|.
CASSLRLGEQFF
TGTGCCAGCAGCTTAAGATTGGGTGAGCAGTTCTTC
>.|TRBJ2-3|TRBV4-2|.
CASSQGPGSTDTQYF
TGTGCCAGCAGCCAGGGCCCGGGTAGCACAGATACGCAGTATTTT
>TRBD1|TRBJ1-1|TRBV4-1|.
CASSQLTAPLGQGSREAFF
TGCGCCAGCAGCCAACTCACCGCACCACTGGGACAGGGGAGTAGGGAAGCTTTCTTT
>TRBD1|TRBJ1-1|TRBV18|.
CASSQRQGFTEAFF
TGTGCCAGCTCGCAAAGACAGGGTTTCACTGAAGCTTTCTTT
>TRBD1|TRBJ2-2|TRBV2|once
CAGRSGQGASGELFF
TGTGCCGGAAGGAGTGGACAGGGGGCGTCCGGGGAGCTGTTTTTT
>TRBD1|TRBJ2-7|TRBV7-9|.
CASRDRGTYEQYF
TGTGCCAGCAGAGACAGGGGGACCTACGAGCAGTACTTC
>TRBD2|TRBJ2-7|TRBV5-1|.
CASSLGLAEAYEQYF
TGCGCCAGCAGCCTCGGACTAGCGGAGGCCTACGAGCAGTACTTC
>TRBD1|TRBJ1-2|TRBV9|.
CASTKTRDRNYGYTF
TGTGCCAGCACTAAAACCCGGGACAGGAACTATGGCTACACCTTC
>TRBD1|TRBJ1-4|TRBV7-9|.
CASSLDRGPNEKLFF
TGTGCCAGCAGCCTGGACAGGGGGCCTAATGAAAAACTGTTTTTT
>.|TRBJ1-1|TRBV27|.
CASSLMSGYTEAFF
TGTGCCAGCAGTTTAATGTCAGGGTACACTGAAGCTTTCTTT
>TRBD1|TRBJ1-2|TRBV4-2|.
CASSQSPGTGPTNYGYTF
TGTGCCAGCAGCCAGTCTCCCGGGACAGGGCCGACTAACTATGGCTACACCTTC
>.|TRBJ1-2|TRBV10-1|.
CASSRGPNYGYTF
TGCGCCAGCAGCCGCGGGCCTAACTATGGCTACACCTTC
>.|TRBJ2-2|TRBV4-1|.
CASSQPQGGTGELFF
TGCGCCAGCAGCCAACCACAGGGAGGTACCGGGGAGCTGTTTTTT
>TRBD2|TRBJ2-1|TRBV6-1|.
CASSDGTSGRSSYNEQFF
TGTGCCAGCAGTGATGGGACTAGCGGGAGGAGCTCCTACAATGAGCAGTTCTTC
>.|TRBJ1-1|TRBV9|once
CASSVGGRGYTEAFF
TGTGCCAGCAGCGTAGGAGGCAGGGGATACACTGAAGCTTTCTTT
>TRBD1|TRBJ2-3|TRBV28|.
CASSLWIRGRLAPEGATDTQYF
TGTGCCAGCAGTTTATGGATCAGGGGGCGTCTAGCGCCAGAGGGGGCCACAGATACGCAGTATTTT
>.|TRBJ2-7|TRBV7-6|.
CASSLPGSSYEQYF
TGTGCCAGCAGCTTGCCAGGGAGCTCCTACGAGCAGTACTTC
>.|TRBJ2-7|TRBV28|.
CASSLGSYEQYF
TGTGCCAGCAGTTTAGGCAGCTACGAGCAGTACTTC
>.|TRBJ2-6|TRBV7-9|.
CASSLEFRPGANVLTF
TGTGCCAGCAGCTTAGAGTTCCGCCCTGGGGCCAACGTCCTGACTTTC
>TRBD1|TRBJ1-1|TRBV7-3|.
CASSLIPTGVNSEAFF
TGTGCCAGCAGCTTAATTCCGACAGGGGTAAACTCTGAAGCTTTCTTT
>TRBD1|TRBJ1-4|TRBV4-1|.
CASSQVETGINEKLFF
TGCGCCAGCAGCCAAGTGGAGACAGGGATAAATGAAAAACTGTTTTTT
>.|TRBJ2-2|TRBV2|.
CASKRRGLNTGELFF
TGTGCCAGCAAACGCCGGGGCCTGAACACCGGGGAGCTGTTTTTT
>.|TRBJ2-7|TRBV29-1|.
CSVGYWGTTYEQYF
TGCAGCGTTGGTTATTGGGGGACCACCTACGAGCAGTACTTC
>TRBD1|TRBJ2-1|TRBV7-2|.
CASSHPLKGQLYNEQFF
TGTGCCAGCAGCCACCCTTTGAAGGGACAGCTATACAATGAGCAGTTCTTC
>TRBD1|TRBJ2-7|TRBV28|.
CASSNRGAPYEQYF
TGTGCCAGCAGTAACAGGGGGGCGCCTTACGAGCAGTACTTC
>TRBD1|TRBJ1-2|TRBV5-4|.
CASSFTGGRYGYTF
TGTGCCAGCAGCTTCACAGGGGGCCGCTATGGCTACACCTTC
>.|TRBJ2-2|TRBV11-2|.
CASSLNVRNTGELFF
TGTGCCAGCAGCTTAAATGTGAGGAACACCGGGGAGCTGTTTTTT
>.|TRBJ2-1|TRBV19|.
CASSIRGGYNEQFF
TGTGCCAGTAGCATAAGGGGGGGATACAATGAGCAGTTCTTC
>.|TRBJ1-6|TRBV7-9|.
CASSLDGQNSPLHF
TGTGCCAGCAGCTTAGACGGACAGAATTCACCCCTCCACTTT
>TRBD1|TRBJ2-7|TRBV7-2|.
CASSPMTGGEQYF
TGTGCCAGCAGCCCCATGACAGGGGGAGAGCAGTACTTC
>TRBD1|TRBJ2-5|TRBV7-9|.
CASTPPGGKETQYF
TGTGCCAGCACACCTCCAGGGGGTAAAGAGACCCAGTACTTC
>.|TRBJ1-2|TRBV28|.
CASTVPGTYGYTF
TGTGCCAGCACCGTTCCAGGGACCTATGGCTACACCTTC
>.|TRBJ2-5|TRBV4-3|once
CASSQAYPRPETQYF
TGCGCCAGCAGCCAAGCATACCCAAGGCCAGAGACCCAGTACTTC